The clone carrying this T cell receptor (beta chain) was counted ten times or more. These data belong to a study of blood T cell repertoires in COVID-19. Germline CDR1 is SGHKS and CDR2 is YYEKEE (reference sequence). The CDR3 totals 15 residues. The germline V and J ends were trimmed by 4 bases and 5 bases, with 19 bases remaining between them. Two negative PCRs, clearance, or symptom resolution characterized the recovered Cohort 3 donors. In the authors' workflow: Reference gene primer amplification gave estimated nucleated cell counts. Using immunoSEQ multiplex PCR, the repertoire was profiled, and TCRdb retains in-frame clones only, with some absent. V, J and clone size derive from that table, while D and trimming were established from the DNA sequence. The data show hundreds of thousands of clones, around 91% seen once.

The sequenced sample was PBMCs or T cells enriched from blood (not recorded which). This TCR was recovered from a woman aged 18-29 years who had recovered from COVID-19. The V and J genes are TRBV5-5 and TRBJ2-7, with a possible D match to TRBD2 (6 bases). In DNA form, the CDR3 reads TGTGCCAGCAGCCTATCCTATGGGACTTGGGACGAGCAGTACTTC. This codes for CASSLSYGTWDEQYF.